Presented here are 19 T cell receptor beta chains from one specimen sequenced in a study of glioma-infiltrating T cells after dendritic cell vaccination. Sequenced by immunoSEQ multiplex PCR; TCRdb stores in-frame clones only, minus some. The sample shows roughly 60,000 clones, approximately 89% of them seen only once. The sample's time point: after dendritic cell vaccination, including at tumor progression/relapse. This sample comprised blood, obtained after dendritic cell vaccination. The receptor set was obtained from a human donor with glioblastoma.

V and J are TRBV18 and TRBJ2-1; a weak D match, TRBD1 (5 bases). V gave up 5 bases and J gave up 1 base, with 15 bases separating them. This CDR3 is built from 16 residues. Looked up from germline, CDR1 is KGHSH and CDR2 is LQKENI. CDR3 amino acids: CASSASGRGSYNEQFF. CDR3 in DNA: TGTGCCAGCTCAGCATCAGGGCGTGGGTCCTACAATGAGCAGTTCTTC.

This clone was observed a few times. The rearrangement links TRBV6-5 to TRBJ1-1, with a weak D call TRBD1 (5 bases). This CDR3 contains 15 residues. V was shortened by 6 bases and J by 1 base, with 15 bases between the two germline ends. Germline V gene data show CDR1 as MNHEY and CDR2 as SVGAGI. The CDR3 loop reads CASSLGRRQNTEAFF. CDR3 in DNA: TGTGCCAGCAGCCTGGGGCGGAGACAGAACACTGAAGCTTTCTTT.

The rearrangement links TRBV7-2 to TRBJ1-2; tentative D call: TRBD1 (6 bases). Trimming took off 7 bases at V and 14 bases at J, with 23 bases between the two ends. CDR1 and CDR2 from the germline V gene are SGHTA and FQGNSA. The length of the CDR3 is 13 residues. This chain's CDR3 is CASNGGAQSTSTF. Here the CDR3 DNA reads TGTGCCAGCAATGGGGGCGCGCAGTCCACCTCGACCTTC.

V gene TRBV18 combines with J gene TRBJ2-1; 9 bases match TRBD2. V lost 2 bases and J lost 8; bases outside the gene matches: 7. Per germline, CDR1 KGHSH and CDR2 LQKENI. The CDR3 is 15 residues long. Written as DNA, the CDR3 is TGTGCCAGCTCACCAAGGCTAGCGGGGACTGATGAGCAGTTCTTC. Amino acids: CASSPRLAGTDEQFF.

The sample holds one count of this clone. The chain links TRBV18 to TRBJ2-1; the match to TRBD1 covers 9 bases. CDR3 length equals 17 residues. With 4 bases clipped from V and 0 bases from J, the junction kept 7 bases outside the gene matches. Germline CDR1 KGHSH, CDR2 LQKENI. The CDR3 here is CASSRGQGRSSYNEQFF. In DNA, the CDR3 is TGTGCCAGCTCACGGGGACAGGGTCGGAGCTCCTACAATGAGCAGTTCTTC.

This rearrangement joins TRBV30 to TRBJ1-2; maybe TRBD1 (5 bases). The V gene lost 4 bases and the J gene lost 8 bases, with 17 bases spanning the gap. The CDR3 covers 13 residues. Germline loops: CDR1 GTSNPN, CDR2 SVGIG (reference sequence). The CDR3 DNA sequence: TGTGCCTGGACCCGCGGCAGGGCGGGAGGCTACACCTTC. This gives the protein CAWTRGRAGGYTF.

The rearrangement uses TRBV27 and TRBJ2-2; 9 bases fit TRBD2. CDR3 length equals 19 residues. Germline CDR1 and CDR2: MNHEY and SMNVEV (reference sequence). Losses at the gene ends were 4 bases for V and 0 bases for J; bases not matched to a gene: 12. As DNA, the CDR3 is TGTGCCAGCAGTTCCCGGGAGTGGCGGGGGGGCTCGAACACCGGGGAGCTGTTTTTT. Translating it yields CASSSREWRGGSNTGELFF.

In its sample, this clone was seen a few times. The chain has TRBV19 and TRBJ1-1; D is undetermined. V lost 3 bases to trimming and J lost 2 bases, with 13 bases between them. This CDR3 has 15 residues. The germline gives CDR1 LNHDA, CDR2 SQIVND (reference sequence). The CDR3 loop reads CASSILAASNTEAFF. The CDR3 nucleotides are TGTGCCAGTAGTATTTTAGCGGCATCAAACACTGAAGCTTTCTTT. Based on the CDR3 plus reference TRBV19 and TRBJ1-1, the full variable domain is DGGITQSPKYLFRKEGQNVTLSCEQNLNHDAMYWYRQDPGQGLRLIYYSQIVNDFQKGDIAEGYSVSREKKESFPLTVTSAQKNPTAFYLCASSILAASNTEAFFGQGTRLTVV.

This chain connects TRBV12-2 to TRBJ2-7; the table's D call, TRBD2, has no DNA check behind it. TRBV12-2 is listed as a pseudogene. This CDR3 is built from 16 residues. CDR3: CASRLEGSGGSHEQYF. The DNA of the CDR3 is TGTGCAAGTCGCTTAGAGGGAAGCGGGGGCTCGCACGAGCAGTACTTC.

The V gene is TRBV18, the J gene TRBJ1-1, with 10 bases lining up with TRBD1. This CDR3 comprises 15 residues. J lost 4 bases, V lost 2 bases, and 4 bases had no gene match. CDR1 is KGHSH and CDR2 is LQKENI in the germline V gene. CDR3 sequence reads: CASSPVGTGATEAFF. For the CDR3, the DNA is TGTGCCAGCTCACCAGTAGGGACAGGGGCCACTGAAGCTTTCTTT.

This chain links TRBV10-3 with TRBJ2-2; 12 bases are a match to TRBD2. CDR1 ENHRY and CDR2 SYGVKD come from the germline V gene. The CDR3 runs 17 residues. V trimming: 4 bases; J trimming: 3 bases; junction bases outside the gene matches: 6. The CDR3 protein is CAISGLAGGPDTGELFF. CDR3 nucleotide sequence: TGTGCCATCAGTGGGCTAGCGGGAGGGCCGGACACCGGGGAGCTGTTTTTT.

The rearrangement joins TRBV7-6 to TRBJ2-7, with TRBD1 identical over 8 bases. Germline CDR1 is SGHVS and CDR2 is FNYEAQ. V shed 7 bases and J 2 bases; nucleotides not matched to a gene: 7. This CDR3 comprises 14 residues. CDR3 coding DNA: TGTGCCAGCACCACAGGGGGTCGCCCCTACGAGCAGTACTTC. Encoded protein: CASTTGGRPYEQYF.

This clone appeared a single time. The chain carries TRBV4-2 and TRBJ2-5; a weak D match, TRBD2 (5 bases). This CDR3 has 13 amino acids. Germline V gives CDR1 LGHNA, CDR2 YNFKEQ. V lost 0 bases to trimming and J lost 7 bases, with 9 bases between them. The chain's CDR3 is CASSQESAGTQYF. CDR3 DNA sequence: TGTGCCAGCAGCCAAGAATCTGCGGGGACCCAGTACTTC.

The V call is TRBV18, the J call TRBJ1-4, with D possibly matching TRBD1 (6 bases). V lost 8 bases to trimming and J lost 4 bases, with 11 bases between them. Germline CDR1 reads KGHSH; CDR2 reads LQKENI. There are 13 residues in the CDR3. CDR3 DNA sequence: TGTGCCAGCCAGGACAGAATTAATGAAAAACTGTTTTTT. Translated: CASQDRINEKLFF.

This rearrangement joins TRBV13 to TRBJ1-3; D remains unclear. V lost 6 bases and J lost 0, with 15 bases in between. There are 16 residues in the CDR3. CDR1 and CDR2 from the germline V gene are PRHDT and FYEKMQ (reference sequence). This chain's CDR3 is CASRDRHSPSGNTIYF. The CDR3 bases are TGTGCCAGCAGGGATAGACATTCACCCTCTGGAAACACCATATATTTT.

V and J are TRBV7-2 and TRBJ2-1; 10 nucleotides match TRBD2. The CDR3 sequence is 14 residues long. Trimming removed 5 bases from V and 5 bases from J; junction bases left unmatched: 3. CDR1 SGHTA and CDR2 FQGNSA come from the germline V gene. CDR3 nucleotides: TGTGCCAGCAGCAAGCGGGGGGGGAACAATGAGCAGTTCTTC. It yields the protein CASSKRGGNNEQFF.

The CDR3 DNA sequence: TGTGCCAGCAGCCCTGGACAGGGGAGGACTGAAGCTTTCTTT. This translates into CASSPGQGRTEAFF. The chain is built from TRBV7-2 and TRBJ1-1; 9 nucleotides line up with TRBD1. After removal of 5 bases from V and 5 bases from J, the junction contained 6 bases not matched to a gene. Germline V gives CDR1 SGHTA, CDR2 FQGNSA. The CDR3 contains 14 residues.

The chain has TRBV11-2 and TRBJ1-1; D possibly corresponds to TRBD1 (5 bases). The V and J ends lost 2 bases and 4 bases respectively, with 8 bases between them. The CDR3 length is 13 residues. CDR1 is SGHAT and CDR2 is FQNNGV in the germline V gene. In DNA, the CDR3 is TGTGCCAGCAGCTTAAGGGGAGGCACTGAAGCTTTCTTT. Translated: CASSLRGGTEAFF.

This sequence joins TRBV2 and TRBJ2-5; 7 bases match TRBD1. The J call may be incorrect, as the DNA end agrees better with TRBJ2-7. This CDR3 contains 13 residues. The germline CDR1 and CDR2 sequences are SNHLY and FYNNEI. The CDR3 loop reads CATARDSSYEQYF. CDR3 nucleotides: TGTGCCACCGCTAGGGACAGCTCCTACGAGCAGTACTTC.